This T cell receptor beta chain was retrieved from a study of T cells after yellow fever vaccination. TCRdb called the 5' RACE reads again in MiXCR, with one record for every CDR3 protein. The table shows fewer than 350,000 distinct CDR3 sequences, with 8.7% occurring only once. This clonotype was recorded many times. Germline V lookup: CDR1 SGHTA, CDR2 FQGNSA. V gave up 1 base and J gave up 3 bases, with 6 bases separating them. This CDR3 region has 14 residues. Sequenced here: PBMCs, sampled on the day of the first yellow fever vaccination. The chain employs TRBV7-2 and TRBJ1-4, with a tentative D call TRBD1 (5 bases). This clonotype originated in a man aged 18 to 30 who received the YFV17D yellow fever vaccine. CDR3 coding DNA: TGTGCCAGCAGCTTAGGGGGCTCTAATGAAAAACTGTTTTTT. It is translated as CASSLGGSNEKLFF.